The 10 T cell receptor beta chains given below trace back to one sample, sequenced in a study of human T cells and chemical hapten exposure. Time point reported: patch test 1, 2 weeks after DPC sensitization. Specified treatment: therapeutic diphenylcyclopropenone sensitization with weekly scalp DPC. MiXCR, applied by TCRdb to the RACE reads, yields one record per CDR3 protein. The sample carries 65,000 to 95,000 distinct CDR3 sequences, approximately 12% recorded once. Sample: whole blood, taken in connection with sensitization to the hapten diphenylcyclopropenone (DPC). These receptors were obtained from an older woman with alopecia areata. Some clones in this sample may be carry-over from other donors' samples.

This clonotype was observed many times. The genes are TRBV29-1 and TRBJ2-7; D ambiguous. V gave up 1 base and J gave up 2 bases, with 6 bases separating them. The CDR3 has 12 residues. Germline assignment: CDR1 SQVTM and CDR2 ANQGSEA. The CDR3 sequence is CSVEGGTYEQYF. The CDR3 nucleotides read TGCAGCGTTGAAGGGGGAACCTACGAGCAGTACTTC.

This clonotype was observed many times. CDR3 sequence: CASTPLGRGGEKLFF. The CDR3 DNA follows: TGTGCCAGCACCCCCCTGGGCAGGGGTGGGGAAAAACTGTTTTTT. The V call is TRBV12-3 or TRBV12-4, the J call TRBJ1-4, with D tentatively TRBD1 (6 bases). V lost 7 bases to trimming and J lost 8 bases, with 20 bases between them. The CDR3 spans 15 residues.

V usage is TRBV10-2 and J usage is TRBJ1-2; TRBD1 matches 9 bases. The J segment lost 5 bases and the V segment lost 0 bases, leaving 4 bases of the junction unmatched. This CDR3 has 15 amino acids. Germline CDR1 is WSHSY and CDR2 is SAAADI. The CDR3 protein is CASSESGTGTYGYTF. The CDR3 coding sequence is TGCGCCAGCAGTGAGTCCGGGACAGGGACTTATGGCTACACCTTC.

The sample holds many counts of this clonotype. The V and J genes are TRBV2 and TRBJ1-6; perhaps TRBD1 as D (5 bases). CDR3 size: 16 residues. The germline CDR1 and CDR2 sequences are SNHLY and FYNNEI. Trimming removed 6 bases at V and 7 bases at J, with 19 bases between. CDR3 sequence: CASRHGTASANSPLHF. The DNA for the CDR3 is TGTGCCAGCAGACACGGGACGGCGTCGGCGAATTCACCCCTCCACTTT.

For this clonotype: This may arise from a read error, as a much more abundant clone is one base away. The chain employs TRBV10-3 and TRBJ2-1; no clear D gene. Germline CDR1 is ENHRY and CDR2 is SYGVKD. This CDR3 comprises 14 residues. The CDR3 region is CAIAQDRANNKQFF. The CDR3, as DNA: TGTGCCATTGCTCAAGATAGGGCGAACAATAAGCAGTTCTTC.

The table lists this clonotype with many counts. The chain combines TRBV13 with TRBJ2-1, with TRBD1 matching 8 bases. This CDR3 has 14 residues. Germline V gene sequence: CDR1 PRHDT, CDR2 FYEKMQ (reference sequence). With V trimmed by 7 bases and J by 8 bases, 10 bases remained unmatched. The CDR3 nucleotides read TGTGCCAGCAAGAGGACAGGGCCCAACGATGAGCAGTTCTTC. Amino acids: CASKRTGPNDEQFF.

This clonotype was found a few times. DNA for the CDR3: TGTGCCAGCTCACCACCCAGCAAGGGGCAGGACTATGGCTACACCTTC. Translating gives CASSPPSKGQDYGYTF. J is TRBJ1-2 and V is TRBV18; D possibly corresponds to TRBD1 (5 bases). The germline V and J ends were trimmed by 0 bases and 3 bases, with 14 bases remaining between them. CDR3 length: 16 amino acids. CDR1 is KGHSH and CDR2 is LQKENI in the germline V gene.

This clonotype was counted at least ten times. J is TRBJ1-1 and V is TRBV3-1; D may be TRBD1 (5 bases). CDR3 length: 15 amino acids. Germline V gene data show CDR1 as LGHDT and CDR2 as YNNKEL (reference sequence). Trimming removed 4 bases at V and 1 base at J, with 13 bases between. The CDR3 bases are TGTGCCAGCAGCCTCGGCGGGGCGCGGAACACTGAAGCTTTCTTT. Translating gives CASSLGGARNTEAFF. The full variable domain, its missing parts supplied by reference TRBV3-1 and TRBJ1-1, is DTAVSQTPKYLVTQMGNDKSIKCEQNLGHDTMYWYKQDSKKFLKIMFSYNNKELIINETVPNRFSPKSPDKAHLNLHINSLELGDSAVYFCASSLGGARNTEAFFGQGTRLTVV.

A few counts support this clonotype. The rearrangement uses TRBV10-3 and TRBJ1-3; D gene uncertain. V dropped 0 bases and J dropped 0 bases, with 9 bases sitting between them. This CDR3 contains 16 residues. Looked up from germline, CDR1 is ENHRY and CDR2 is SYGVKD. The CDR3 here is CAISESVGSSGNTIYF. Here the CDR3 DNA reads TGTGCCATCAGTGAGTCAGTTGGGAGCTCTGGAAACACCATATATTTT.

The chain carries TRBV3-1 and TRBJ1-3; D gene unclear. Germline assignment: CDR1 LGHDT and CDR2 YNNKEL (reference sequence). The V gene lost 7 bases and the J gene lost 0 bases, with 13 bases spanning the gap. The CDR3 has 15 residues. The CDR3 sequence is CASTPTSISGNTIYF. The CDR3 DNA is TGTGCCAGCACACCAACCAGTATCTCTGGAAACACCATATATTTT. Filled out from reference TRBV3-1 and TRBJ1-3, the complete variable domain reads DTAVSQTPKYLVTQMGNDKSIKCEQNLGHDTMYWYKQDSKKFLKIMFSYNNKELIINETVPNRFSPKSPDKAHLNLHINSLELGDSAVYFCASTPTSISGNTIYFGEGSWLTVV.